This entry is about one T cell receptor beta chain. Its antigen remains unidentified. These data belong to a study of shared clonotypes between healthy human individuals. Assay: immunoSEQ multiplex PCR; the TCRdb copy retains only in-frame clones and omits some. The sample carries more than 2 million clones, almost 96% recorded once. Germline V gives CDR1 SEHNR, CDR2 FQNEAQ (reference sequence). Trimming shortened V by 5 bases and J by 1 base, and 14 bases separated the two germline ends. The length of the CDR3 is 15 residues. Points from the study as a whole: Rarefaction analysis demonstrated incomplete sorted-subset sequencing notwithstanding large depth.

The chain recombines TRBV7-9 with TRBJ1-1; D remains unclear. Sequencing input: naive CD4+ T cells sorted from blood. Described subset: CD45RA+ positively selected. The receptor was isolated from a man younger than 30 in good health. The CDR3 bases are TGTGCCAGCAGCCGCGCGGGGTCCGAGAACACTGAAGCTTTCTTT. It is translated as CASSRAGSENTEAFF. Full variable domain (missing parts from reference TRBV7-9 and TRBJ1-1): DTGVSQNPRHKITKRGQNVTFRCDPISEHNRLYWYRQTLGQGPEFLTYFQNEAQLEKSRLLSDRFSAERPKGSFSTLEIQRTEQGDSAMYLCASSRAGSENTEAFFGQGTRLTVV.